This is a list of T cell receptor beta chains from one sample in a study of control samples from healthy donors and cancer patients. Repertoires were generated with immunoSEQ multiplex PCR, while TCRdb's copy carries only in-frame clones and drops some. The sample lists fewer than 100,000 clones; more than 70% were seen once. Sequenced input: blood. The receptors were sampled from a woman aged 50 to 60 in good health. Both conserved end residues are part of each CDR3. A D gene is named only where the DNA matches it firmly. For some rows the clone size is stated as once, few or many, or as a class when expanded; others skip it.

V: TRBV19; D: .; J: TRBJ1-1; size: .; length: 13; CDR3: CASTSARDTEAFF; DNA: TGTGCCAGTACCTCAGCCCGGGACACTGAAGCTTTCTTT
V: TRBV2; D: .; J: TRBJ1-6; size: .; length: 13; CDR3: CASSDTGWSPLHF; DNA: TGTGCCAGCAGTGACACGGGGTGGTCACCCCTCCACTTT
V: TRBV3-1/TRBV3-2; D: .; J: TRBJ2-4; size: .; length: 16; CDR3: CASSPGLLGAKNIQYF; DNA: TGTGCCAGCAGCCCGGGCCTATTGGGGGCCAAAAACATTCAGTACTTC
V: TRBV29-1; D: TRBD1; J: TRBJ2-3; size: .; length: 14; CDR3: CSATGQVGTDTQYF; DNA: TGCAGCGCGACGGGACAGGTCGGGACAGATACGCAGTATTTT
V: TRBV11-2; D: .; J: TRBJ2-3; size: .; length: 14; CDR3: CASSPYINTDTQYF; DNA: TGTGCCAGCAGCCCCTATATTAATACAGATACGCAGTATTTT
V: TRBV7-9; D: .; J: TRBJ2-1; size: .; length: 14; CDR3: CASSLGGPYNEQFF; DNA: TGTGCCAGCAGCTTGGGGGGCCCATACAATGAGCAGTTCTTC
V: TRBV20-1; D: .; J: TRBJ2-2; size: .; length: 11; CDR3: CSAHSSGELFF; DNA: TGCAGTGCGCATAGTTCCGGGGAGCTGTTTTTT
V: TRBV6-5; D: .; J: TRBJ1-5; size: .; length: 15; CDR3: CASSPNFLQDQPQHF; DNA: TGTGCCAGCAGTCCCAACTTCCTTCAGGATCAGCCCCAGCATTTT
V: TRBV2; D: .; J: TRBJ1-1; size: .; length: 15; CDR3: CASSESHPMNTEAFF; DNA: TGTGCCAGCAGTGAATCGCACCCGATGAACACTGAAGCTTTCTTT
V: TRBV30; D: .; J: TRBJ2-7; size: .; length: 13; CDR3: CAWSGTVSYEQYF; DNA: TGTGCCTGGAGTGGGACAGTTTCCTACGAGCAGTACTTC
V: TRBV7-8; D: .; J: TRBJ2-3; size: .; length: 15; CDR3: CASSLYRGGVDTQYF; DNA: TGTGCCAGCAGCTTATACCGAGGGGGTGTGGATACGCAGTATTTT
V: TRBV11-2; D: .; J: TRBJ1-1; size: .; length: 14; CDR3: CASSWRSGGSEAFF; DNA: TGTGCCAGCAGCTGGAGGTCCGGTGGCTCTGAAGCTTTCTTT
V: TRBV6-6; D: TRBD1; J: TRBJ1-1; size: .; length: 15; CDR3: CASNLQGNSFTEAFF; DNA: TGTGCCAGCAACCTACAGGGGAATAGTTTCACTGAAGCTTTCTTT
V: TRBV18; D: .; J: TRBJ2-2; size: few; length: 16; CDR3: CASSPRGTGFTGELFF; DNA: TGTGCCAGCTCACCTAGAGGGACTGGCTTTACCGGGGAGCTGTTTTTT
V: TRBV12-3/TRBV12-4; D: .; J: TRBJ2-5; size: .; length: 13; CDR3: CASRSAGVGTQYF; DNA: TGTGCCAGCAGAAGCGCAGGGGTTGGGACCCAGTACTTC
V: TRBV12-5; D: TRBD1; J: TRBJ1-1; size: .; length: 16; CDR3: CASGFTGTGMNTEAFF; DNA: TGTGCTAGTGGCTTCACCGGGACAGGGATGAACACTGAAGCTTTCTTT
V: TRBV9; D: .; J: TRBJ1-3; size: .; length: 13; CDR3: CASSVEPGNTIYF; DNA: TGTGCCAGCAGCGTAGAACCTGGAAACACCATATATTTT